The T cell receptor beta chain described here comes from a study of T cells in localized non-small cell lung cancer. Assay used: immunoSEQ multiplex PCR; TCRdb lists only in-frame clones, some missing. The table records 60,000 to 85,000 clones, 70% to 90% of them present only once. The clonotype was recovered from a male donor aged 60 or over with stage III squamous cell lung carcinoma. The input for sequencing was peripheral blood, taken before any cancer treatment.

CDR3 in amino acids: CASSLDRAWETQYF. The CDR3 DNA sequence: TGTGCCAGCAGCCTTGACAGGGCGTGGGAGACCCAGTACTTC. The rearrangement uses TRBV13 and TRBJ2-5, with TRBD1 identical over 7 bases. This CDR3 comprises 14 residues. Germline CDR1 reads PRHDT; CDR2 reads FYEKMQ (reference sequence). V shed 5 bases, J shed 5 bases, and the junction held 8 bases outside the gene matches.